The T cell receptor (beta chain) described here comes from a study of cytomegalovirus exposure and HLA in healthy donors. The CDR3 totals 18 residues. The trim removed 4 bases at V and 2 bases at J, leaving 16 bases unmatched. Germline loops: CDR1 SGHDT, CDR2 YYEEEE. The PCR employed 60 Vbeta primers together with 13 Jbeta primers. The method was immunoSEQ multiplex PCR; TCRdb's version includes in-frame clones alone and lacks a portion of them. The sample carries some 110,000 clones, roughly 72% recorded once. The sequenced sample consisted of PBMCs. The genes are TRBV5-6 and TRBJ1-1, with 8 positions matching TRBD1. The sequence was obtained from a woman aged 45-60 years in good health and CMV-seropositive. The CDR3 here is CASSLVSGQARGNTEAFF. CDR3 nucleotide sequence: TGTGCCAGCAGCCTGGTTTCGGGACAGGCAAGAGGAAACACTGAAGCTTTCTTT.